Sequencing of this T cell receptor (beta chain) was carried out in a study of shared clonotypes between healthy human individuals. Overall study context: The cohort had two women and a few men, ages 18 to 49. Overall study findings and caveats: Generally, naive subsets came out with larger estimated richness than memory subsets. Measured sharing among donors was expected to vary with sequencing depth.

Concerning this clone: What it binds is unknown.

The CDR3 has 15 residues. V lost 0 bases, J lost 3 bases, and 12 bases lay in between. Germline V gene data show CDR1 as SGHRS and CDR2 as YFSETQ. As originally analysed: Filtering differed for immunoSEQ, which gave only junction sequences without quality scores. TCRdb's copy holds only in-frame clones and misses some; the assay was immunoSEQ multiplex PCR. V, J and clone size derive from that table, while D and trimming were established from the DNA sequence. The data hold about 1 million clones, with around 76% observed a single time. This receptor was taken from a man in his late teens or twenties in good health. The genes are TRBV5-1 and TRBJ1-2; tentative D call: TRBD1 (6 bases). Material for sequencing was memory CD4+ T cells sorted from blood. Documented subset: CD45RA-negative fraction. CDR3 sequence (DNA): TGCGCCAGCAGCTTGGATTCGGGGGGCTACTATGGCTACACCTTC. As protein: CASSLDSGGYYGYTF. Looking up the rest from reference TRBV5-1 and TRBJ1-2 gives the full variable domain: KAGVTQTPRYLIKTRGQQVTLSCSPISGHRSVSWYQQTPGQGLQFLFEYFSETQRNKGNFPGRFSGRQFSNSRSEMNVSTLELGDSALYLCASSLDSGGYYGYTFGSGTRLTVV.